These 26 T cell receptor beta chains were all obtained from the same sample, sequenced in a study of CD8 T cells in Susac syndrome. RNA amounts of about 0.45 to 1 ug underwent reverse transcription with random hexamers. A single record per CDR3 protein comes from TCRdb applying MiXCR to the immunoSEQ multiplex PCR reads. The repertoire holds roughly 160,000 distinct CDR3 sequences, with about 96% as singletons. Sequencing was carried out using CD4+ T cells from PBMCs. Receptor source: a human donor with Susac syndrome.

The gene calls are TRBV14 and TRBJ2-5; D is possibly TRBD2 (5 bases). The V and J ends lost 4 bases and 3 bases respectively, with 18 bases between them. This CDR3 is 16 amino acids long. Germline CDR1 reads SGHDN; CDR2 reads FVKESK. The CDR3 region is CASSPRALGMKETQYF. As DNA, the CDR3 is TGTGCCAGCAGCCCGCGGGCGCTTGGTATGAAAGAGACCCAGTACTTC.

The rearrangement links TRBV6-2 or TRBV6-3 to TRBJ2-7; D is possibly TRBD2 (6 bases). Deletions cut 5 bases from V and 2 bases from J, with 16 bases between. Germline lookup yields CDR1 MNHEY and CDR2 SVGEGT. The CDR3 totals 15 residues. The chain's CDR3 is CASSDGGGPPYEQYV. CDR3 DNA sequence: TGTGCCAGCAGTGACGGGGGAGGCCCCCCCTACGAGCAGTACGTC.

V usage is TRBV7-8 and J usage is TRBJ2-5, with 8 bases lining up with TRBD1. The CDR3 has 16 amino acids. The V gene's germline CDR1 is SGHVS and CDR2 FQNEAQ. Trimming cost V 5 bases and J 2 bases; bases outside gene matches: 10. The CDR3 spells CASSRDRLGAQETQYF. The CDR3 DNA is TGTGCCAGCAGCCGGGACAGGTTAGGAGCACAAGAGACCCAGTACTTC.

The chain joins TRBV4-2 to TRBJ2-1, with D perhaps assigned TRBD1 or TRBD2 (5 bases each). The CDR3 loop spans 15 amino acids. The V end was cut by 3 bases, the J end by 3 bases, with 12 bases between. Per the germline V gene, CDR1 is LGHNA and CDR2 is YNFKEQ. The CDR3 is CASSQGTTGYNEQFF. The CDR3 bases are TGTGCCAGCAGCCAGGGGACGACGGGCTACAATGAGCAGTTCTTC.

The chain joins TRBV20-1 to TRBJ1-2, with D perhaps matching TRBD1 (6 bases). The CDR3 length is 14 residues. Trimming took 5 bases from V and 2 from J, leaving 15 bases between them. Germline V lookup: CDR1 DFQATT, CDR2 SNEGSKA (reference sequence). The CDR3 protein is CSALQGAGNYGYTF. The CDR3 coding sequence is TGCAGTGCTCTACAGGGAGCGGGCAACTATGGCTACACCTTC.

The chain joins TRBV28 to TRBJ1-5; D may be TRBD1 (6 bases). V was cut by 2 bases and J by 5 bases, with 10 bases left in between. Looked up from germline, CDR1 is MDHEN and CDR2 is SYDVKM. The CDR3 length is 14 residues. In DNA, the CDR3 is TGTGCCAGCAGTTTAGGGACATCCTATCAGCCCCAGCATTTT. It codes for CASSLGTSYQPQHF. Full variable domain (missing parts from reference TRBV28 and TRBJ1-5): DVKVTQSSRYLVKRTGEKVFLECVQDMDHENMFWYRQDPGLGLRLIYFSYDVKMKEKGDIPEGYSVSREKKERFSLILESASTNQTSMYLCASSLGTSYQPQHFGDGTRLSIL.

This rearrangement joins TRBV2 to TRBJ2-5; D is perhaps TRBD1 (5 bases). This CDR3 is 13 amino acids long. V dropped 6 bases and J dropped 7 bases, with 15 bases sitting between them. In germline, CDR1 is SNHLY, CDR2 FYNNEI. CDR3 sequence (DNA): TGTGCCAGCAGACAGGACCCCCTTGGGACCCAGTACTTC. Protein: CASRQDPLGTQYF.

In nucleotides, the CDR3 is TGTGCCAGCAGCCTCGGACAGATCCCCTACGAGCAGTACGTC. Encoded protein: CASSLGQIPYEQYV. The chain couples TRBV7-2 to TRBJ2-7; D might be TRBD1 (6 bases). The CDR3 runs to 14 residues. Germline CDR1 SGHTA, CDR2 FQGNSA. V was pared by 5 bases and J by 2 bases, with 13 bases between.

The CDR3 DNA is TGTGCCAGTAGTAGACAGAACACTGAAGCTTTCTTT. It specifies CASSRQNTEAFF. The chain couples TRBV19 to TRBJ1-1; D gene unclear. Deletions cut 4 bases from V and 1 base from J, with 4 bases between. The CDR3 runs 12 residues. The germline V gene has CDR1 LNHDA and CDR2 SQIVND (reference sequence).

The V call is TRBV3-1, the J call TRBJ2-3; 8 bases map to TRBD2. The germline V gene has CDR1 LGHDT and CDR2 YNNKEL (reference sequence). This CDR3 is built from 15 residues. The trim removed 3 bases at V and 1 base at J, leaving 3 bases unmatched. This CDR3 reads CASSQSGGRTDTQYF. CDR3 sequence (DNA): TGTGCCAGCAGCCAGAGCGGGGGACGCACAGATACGCAGTATTTT.

Regarding this clonotype: A junction end diverges from the germline sequence, so it may reflect a read error. The rearrangement joins TRBV6-2 or TRBV6-3 to TRBJ2-5, with D possibly being TRBD1 or TRBD2 (5 bases each). CDR1 MNHEY and CDR2 SVGEGT come from the germline V gene. The length of the CDR3 is 17 residues. The CDR3, as DNA: TGTGCCAGCAGTTACGACCTCCGGGGCAGCATAGGAGAGGCCCAGTACTTC. Translation gives CASSYDLRGSIGEAQYF.

The CDR3 is CASSQGTLYEQYF. The CDR3 bases are TGTGCCAGCAGCCAAGGGACACTCTACGAGCAGTACTTC. The chain joins TRBV3-1 to TRBJ2-7; weak D call: TRBD1 (5 bases). V was pared by 1 base and J by 3 bases, with 7 bases between. The germline CDR1 and CDR2 sequences are LGHDT and YNNKEL (reference sequence). The CDR3 totals 13 residues.

V and J are TRBV6-5 and TRBJ1-1, with 7 bases lining up with TRBD1. CDR1 is MNHEY, CDR2 SVGAGI, per germline. This CDR3 region has 12 residues. With 6 bases clipped from V and 10 bases from J, the junction kept 8 bases outside the gene matches. DNA of the CDR3: TGTGCCAGCAGACGACAGGGTGGGCCAGCTTTCTTT. This encodes CASRRQGGPAFF.

The chain combines TRBV28 with TRBJ2-5; 9 positions match TRBD1. Germline trimming cut 5 bases from V and 2 bases from J; bases unmatched to any gene: 12. CDR1 MDHEN and CDR2 SYDVKM come from the germline V gene. CDR3 length equals 17 residues. CDR3 in DNA: TGTGCCAGCAGTCGACCCCTGGGACAGGGAGGACAAGAGACCCAGTACTTC. Translating it yields CASSRPLGQGGQETQYF.

The chain uses TRBV5-4 and TRBJ2-7, with no clear D. Per the germline V gene, CDR1 is SGHNT and CDR2 is YYREEE (reference sequence). The V and J ends lost 4 bases and 1 base respectively, with 12 bases between them. The CDR3 has 14 residues. CDR3 region: CASSEWKGSYEQYF. The CDR3 bases are TGTGCCAGCAGCGAATGGAAGGGATCCTACGAGCAGTACTTC. Filled out from reference TRBV5-4 and TRBJ2-7, the complete variable domain reads ETGVTQSPTHLIKTRGQQVTLRCSSQSGHNTVSWYQQALGQGPQFIFQYYREEENGRGNFPPRFSGLQFPNYSSELNVNALELDDSALYLCASSEWKGSYEQYFGPGTRLTVT.

Only a few counts were recorded for this clonotype. The chain joins TRBV7-2 to TRBJ2-5; TRBD1 aligns across 8 bases. CDR1 and CDR2 from the germline V gene are SGHTA and FQGNSA. With 4 bases clipped from V and 2 bases from J, the junction kept 3 bases outside the gene matches. The CDR3 length is 14 residues. In DNA, the CDR3 is TGTGCCAGCAGCTCTCGGACAGGGCAAGAGACCCAGTACTTC. Protein: CASSSRTGQETQYF.

The chain uses TRBV29-1 and TRBJ1-4; the D is unclear. The CDR3 has 14 residues. V lost 0 bases, J lost 8 bases, and 13 bases lay in between. Germline CDR1 and CDR2: SQVTM and ANQGSEA. The DNA of the CDR3 is TGCAGCGTTGAAGAAGCCGGGAGTAGGGAAAAACTGTTTTTT. Its protein product is CSVEEAGSREKLFF. Full variable domain (remainder filled in from reference TRBV29-1 and TRBJ1-4): SAVISQKPSRDICQRGTSLTIQCQVDSQVTMMFWYRQQPGQSLTLIATANQGSEATYESGFVIDKFPISRPNLTFSTLTVSNMSPEDSSIYLCSVEEAGSREKLFFGSGTQLSVL.

V is TRBV7-2 and J is TRBJ2-5; TRBD1 matches 8 bases. From germline, CDR1 is SGHTA and CDR2 FQGNSA. V dropped 3 bases and J dropped 5; count of bases not matched to a gene: 8. The CDR3 consists of 15 residues. DNA of the CDR3: TGTGCCAGCAGCTTTGACAGGGGAGGCGGGGAGACCCAGTACTTC. Translating it yields CASSFDRGGGETQYF.

The rearrangement joins TRBV11-2 to TRBJ2-5; a weak D match, TRBD2 (5 bases). V was pared by 0 bases and J by 9 bases, with 8 bases between. The CDR3 contains 12 residues. Germline V CDR1 and CDR2: SGHAT, FQNNGV. The CDR3 DNA sequence: TGTGCCAGCAGCTTAGATCTCGGGGCCCAGTACTTC. Protein sequence: CASSLDLGAQYF.

Only one count was recorded for this clonotype. The rearrangement joins TRBV18 to TRBJ1-1; perhaps TRBD1 as D (6 bases). Trimming stripped 3 bases from V and 4 bases from J, with 21 bases between. The CDR3 covers 17 residues. The germline V gene has CDR1 KGHSH and CDR2 LQKENI. The CDR3, as DNA: TGTGCCAGCTCACCCCTTGCGACCTTGGGGGGGGCCACTGAAGCTTTCTTT. Protein: CASSPLATLGGATEAFF.

The rearrangement links TRBV5-1 to TRBJ2-1; D possibly corresponds to TRBD2 (5 bases). Germline V gene lookup returns CDR1 SGHRS and CDR2 YFSETQ. The CDR3 runs 13 residues. V lost 1 base and J 10 bases, leaving 12 bases between the germline ends. This CDR3 reads CASSLTGVREQFF. CDR3 nucleotide sequence: TGCGCCAGCAGCTTGACCGGGGTAAGGGAGCAGTTCTTC. Full variable domain (missing parts from reference TRBV5-1 and TRBJ2-1): KAGVTQTPRYLIKTRGQQVTLSCSPISGHRSVSWYQQTPGQGLQFLFEYFSETQRNKGNFPGRFSGRQFSNSRSEMNVSTLELGDSALYLCASSLTGVREQFFGPGTRLTVL.

The chain combines TRBV5-6 with TRBJ1-5; D call uncertain. Trimming took off 2 bases at V and 7 bases at J, with 13 bases between the two ends. The CDR3 contains 14 residues. The V gene's germline CDR1 is SGHDT and CDR2 YYEEEE. CDR3 sequence (DNA): TGTGCCAGCAGCTTCGGTACGAGAGCCCAGCCCCAGCATTTT. Translation gives CASSFGTRAQPQHF. Based on the CDR3 plus reference TRBV5-6 and TRBJ1-5, the full variable domain is DAGVTQSPTHLIKTRGQQVTLRCSPKSGHDTVSWYQQALGQGPQFIFQYYEEEERQRGNFPDRFSGHQFPNYSSELNVNALLLGDSALYLCASSFGTRAQPQHFGDGTRLSIL.

V usage is TRBV28 and J usage is TRBJ2-7, with D possibly matching TRBD1 (5 bases). Germline CDR1 and CDR2: MDHEN and SYDVKM. V dropped 5 bases and J dropped 0 bases, with 8 bases sitting between them. The CDR3 extends over 13 amino acids. In DNA, the CDR3 is TGTGCCAGCAGTCCTCAGGGCTCCTACGAGCAGTACGTC. Its protein product is CASSPQGSYEQYV.

Regarding this clonotype: At one end the junction does not follow the germline gene, possibly because of a read error. This sequence joins TRBV7-7 and TRBJ2-1, with 15 bases identical to TRBD2. Germline loops: CDR1 SSHAT, CDR2 FNYEAQ (reference sequence). The CDR3 is made up of 18 amino acids. DNA of the CDR3: TGTGCTAGCAGCTTAGGACTAGCGGGAGGGCCGTCCTACAATGAGCAGTTCTTC. Translating gives CASSLGLAGGPSYNEQFF.

This clonotype appeared once. The chain links TRBV27 to TRBJ1-2; a weak D match, TRBD1 (5 bases). The CDR3 has 12 residues. Trimming removed 7 bases at V and 7 bases at J, with 13 bases between. Germline CDR1 and CDR2: MNHEY and SMNVEV (reference sequence). The CDR3 DNA reads as TGTGCCAGCATGGGGCCTTTGGGTGGCTACACCTTC. Residues: CASMGPLGGYTF.

The chain carries TRBV12-3 or TRBV12-4 and TRBJ2-1; possibly TRBD1 or TRBD2 for D (5 bases each). The ends were cut back, 6 bases at V and 0 bases at J, with 18 bases in the middle. The CDR3 runs to 17 residues. The DNA for the CDR3 is TGTGCCAGCAGGACTACGGGACGCCAAAGCTCCTACAATGAGCAGTTCTTC. Amino acids: CASRTTGRQSSYNEQFF.